One sample yielded the 20 T cell receptor beta chains listed below, sequenced in a study of cytomegalovirus exposure and HLA in healthy donors. PCR involved 60 Vbeta and 13 Jbeta primers. The table came from immunoSEQ multiplex PCR; TCRdb's copy has only in-frame clones and leaves some out. The sample lists some 120,000 clones; around 82% were seen once. Input material: PBMCs. Receptor source: a man aged 45-60 years in good health and CMV-seronegative.

The genes are TRBV19 and TRBJ1-2; D might be TRBD1 (6 bases). With 7 bases removed from V and 9 bases from J, the gap between germline ends came to 27 bases. Germline assignment: CDR1 LNHDA and CDR2 SQIVND (reference sequence). The CDR3 sequence is 16 residues long. The CDR3: CASTHGQGLPVRSYTF. In nucleotides, the CDR3 is TGTGCCAGTACTCATGGGCAGGGGCTCCCCGTGCGGAGCTACACCTTC.

CDR3 sequence (DNA): TGCGCCAGCAGCCTGGTAGCGGGAGGGTACGAGCAGTACTTC. This translates into CASSLVAGGYEQYF. This rearrangement joins TRBV5-1 to TRBJ2-7; 11 bases line up with TRBD2. The CDR3 is 14 residues long. Germline CDR1 is SGHRS and CDR2 is YFSETQ. The J segment lost 4 bases and the V segment lost 4 bases, leaving 4 bases of the junction unmatched.

The chain uses TRBV6-5 and TRBJ2-1; a possible D gene is TRBD1 (5 bases). Germline lookup yields CDR1 MNHEY and CDR2 SVGAGI. V lost 0 bases to trimming and J lost 11 bases, with 17 bases between them. The CDR3 runs to 15 residues. The DNA of the CDR3 is TGTGCCAGCAGTTACTCGACACAGTACAGGAATAAGCAGTTCTTC. It translates to CASSYSTQYRNKQFF.

J is TRBJ2-7 and V is TRBV28, with 11 nucleotides matching TRBD2. Losses at the gene ends were 5 bases for V and 1 base for J; bases not matched to a gene: 4. CDR3 size: 15 residues. Germline-derived CDR1 and CDR2 are MDHEN and SYDVKM. This CDR3 reads CASSILAGASYEQYF. The CDR3 region has the DNA TGTGCCAGCAGTATACTAGCGGGAGCGTCCTACGAGCAGTACTTC.

V gene TRBV9 combines with J gene TRBJ2-1, with 12 nucleotides matching TRBD2. Per germline, CDR1 SGDLS and CDR2 YYNGEE. The CDR3 extends over 14 amino acids. Trimming cost V 0 bases and J 10 bases; bases outside gene matches: 2. The CDR3 coding sequence is TGTGCCAGCAGCGTAGTTACTAGCGGGAGGGAGCAGTTCTTC. This codes for CASSVVTSGREQFF.

The chain couples TRBV7-2 to TRBJ2-3; TRBD1 aligns across 7 bases. V gave up 2 bases and J gave up 4 bases; unmatched junction bases: 9. The CDR3 length is 16 residues. Germline CDR1 reads SGHTA; CDR2 reads FQGNSA. The CDR3, as DNA: TGTGCCAGCAGCTTAAACGACAGGGCGGTTGCAGATACGCAGTATTTT. Translation: CASSLNDRAVADTQYF.

This rearrangement joins TRBV2 to TRBJ2-7; TRBD2 aligns across 7 bases. J gave up 3 bases and V 3 bases, and 5 bases lay outside the gene matches. CDR1 SNHLY and CDR2 FYNNEI come from the germline V gene. The CDR3 runs 14 residues. The CDR3 sequence: CASSDPGEGYEQYF. In DNA form, the CDR3 reads TGTGCCAGCAGTGATCCTGGGGAGGGCTACGAGCAGTACTTC.

In its sample, this clone was seen once. The rearrangement joins TRBV2 to TRBJ2-7; 11 nucleotides agree with TRBD2. J was trimmed by 6 bases and V by 8 bases; bases with no gene match: 9. This CDR3 is 14 amino acids long. Germline CDR1 reads SNHLY; CDR2 reads FYNNEI. The CDR3 region is CASHPEGTSGEQYF. The CDR3, as DNA: TGTGCCAGCCACCCGGAAGGGACTAGCGGCGAGCAGTACTTC.

This clone was found many times. This chain uses TRBV5-1 with TRBJ2-3; D is undetermined. Trimming removed 1 base at V and 3 bases at J, with 12 bases between. Germline CDR1 and CDR2: SGHRS and YFSETQ. There are 15 residues in the CDR3. This CDR3 reads CASSLFTQRTDTQYF. The CDR3 region has the DNA TGCGCCAGCAGCTTGTTCACCCAGAGGACAGATACGCAGTATTTT. Based on the CDR3 plus reference TRBV5-1 and TRBJ2-3, the full variable domain is KAGVTQTPRYLIKTRGQQVTLSCSPISGHRSVSWYQQTPGQGLQFLFEYFSETQRNKGNFPGRFSGRQFSNSRSEMNVSTLELGDSALYLCASSLFTQRTDTQYFGPGTRLTVL.

The chain has TRBV7-8 and TRBJ1-1, with TRBD1 as a possible D gene (5 bases). Germline CDR1 and CDR2: SGHVS and FQNEAQ. V lost 6 bases to trimming and J lost 1 base, with 15 bases between them. CDR3 size: 15 residues. In DNA form, the CDR3 reads TGTGCCAGCAGTTTTAATCAGGGTTGGAACACTGAAGCTTTCTTT. This translates into CASSFNQGWNTEAFF. Complete variable domain (other parts from reference TRBV7-8 and TRBJ1-1): GAGVSQSPRYKVAKRGQDVALRCDPISGHVSLFWYQQALGQGPEFLTYFQNEAQLDKSGLPSDRFFAERPEGSVSTLKIQRTQQEDSAVYLCASSFNQGWNTEAFFGQGTRLTVV.

The V and J genes are TRBV6-5 and TRBJ2-3, with D perhaps matching TRBD2 (6 bases). This CDR3 is 15 amino acids long. With 6 bases removed from V and 4 bases from J, the gap between germline ends came to 17 bases. Germline V CDR1 and CDR2: MNHEY, SVGAGI. CDR3 sequence (DNA): TGTGCCAGCAGAGGACTATCTTATATAGCAGATACGCAGTATTTT. Its translation: CASRGLSYIADTQYF.

V gene TRBV7-2 combines with J gene TRBJ2-7, with no clear D. This CDR3 has 14 residues. V gave up 1 base and J gave up 7 bases, with 14 bases separating them. CDR1 is SGHTA, CDR2 FQGNSA, per germline. The CDR3: CASSLDVGSREQYF. CDR3 nucleotide sequence: TGTGCCAGCAGCTTAGACGTCGGGTCAAGGGAGCAGTACTTC.

This clone turned up a few times. The chain combines TRBV7-6 with TRBJ2-3; no clear D gene. Trimming removed 4 bases at V and 6 bases at J, with 17 bases between. The CDR3 sequence is 15 residues long. The germline V gene has CDR1 SGHVS and CDR2 FNYEAQ. In DNA form, the CDR3 reads TGTGCCAGCAGCTACGCCGGGTCCCAAAGGGATACGCAGTATTTT. Its translation: CASSYAGSQRDTQYF. Full variable domain (missing parts from reference TRBV7-6 and TRBJ2-3): GAGVSQSPRYKVTKRGQDVALRCDPISGHVSLYWYRQALGQGPEFLTYFNYEAQQDKSGLPNDRFSAERPEGSISTLTIQRTEQRDSAMYRCASSYAGSQRDTQYFGPGTRLTVL.

The V and J genes are TRBV6-6 and TRBJ2-7; no clear D gene. The CDR3 spans 15 residues. V was trimmed by 4 bases and J by 0 bases, leaving 13 bases between them. The germline V gene has CDR1 MNHNY and CDR2 SVGAGI (reference sequence). CDR3: CASSSVTRPSYEQYF. CDR3 nucleotide sequence: TGTGCCAGCAGTTCCGTGACACGCCCCTCCTACGAGCAGTACTTC.

This chain uses TRBV29-1 with TRBJ1-1; TRBD1 is a possible D gene (6 bases). Trimming shortened V by 7 bases and J by 2 bases, and 14 bases separated the two germline ends. The CDR3 has 13 amino acids. Germline CDR1 SQVTM, CDR2 ANQGSEA. This CDR3 reads CSARQGPNTEAFF. The CDR3 coding sequence is TGCAGCGCCCGCCAGGGGCCCAACACTGAAGCTTTCTTT.

The rearrangement uses TRBV5-8 and TRBJ2-7, with 14 nucleotides matching TRBD2. Germline loops: CDR1 SGHTS, CDR2 YDEGEE. Trimming removed 4 bases from V and 5 bases from J; junction bases left unmatched: 11. The CDR3 sequence is 17 residues long. The CDR3 loop reads CASSQGAGTSGSHEQYF. The CDR3 coding sequence is TGTGCCAGCAGCCAAGGGGCCGGGACTAGCGGGAGCCACGAGCAGTACTTC.

This chain connects TRBV19 to TRBJ2-5; TRBD2 agrees at 7 bases. This CDR3 is 17 amino acids long. Germline V CDR1 and CDR2: LNHDA, SQIVND (reference sequence). Trimming at V came to 6 bases and at J to 2 bases, leaving 15 bases not matched to a gene. CDR3 region: CASSLGSVGLSQETQYF. CDR3 bases: TGTGCCAGTAGCCTCGGGTCGGTGGGACTAAGTCAAGAGACCCAGTACTTC.

This chain joins TRBV2 and TRBJ2-5; 8 nucleotides align to TRBD2. The J segment lost 12 bases and the V segment lost 4 bases, leaving 10 bases of the junction unmatched. The length of the CDR3 is 13 residues. Germline V gene sequence: CDR1 SNHLY, CDR2 FYNNEI. CDR3 sequence: CASSAGLAGPEYF. The CDR3, as DNA: TGTGCCAGCAGTGCGGGGCTAGCGGGCCCAGAGTACTTC.

The chain links TRBV6-1 to TRBJ1-5; D unclear. Looked up from germline, CDR1 is MNHNS and CDR2 is SASEGT. Trimming left V 3 bases short and J 4 bases short, with 7 bases between. The CDR3 totals 13 residues. CDR3 in amino acids: CASSDGPNQPQHF. The CDR3 DNA reads TGTGCCAGCAGTGACGGTCCAAATCAGCCCCAGCATTTT.

V is TRBV10-2 and J is TRBJ1-5, with D perhaps matching TRBD1 (6 bases). The CDR3 is 15 residues long. Germline lookup yields CDR1 WSHSY and CDR2 SAAADI. With 3 bases removed from V and 7 bases from J, the gap between germline ends came to 16 bases. Written as DNA, the CDR3 is TGCGCCAGCAGTGACGGCCAAGGGACAAGACAGCCCCAGCATTTT. It encodes CASSDGQGTRQPQHF.